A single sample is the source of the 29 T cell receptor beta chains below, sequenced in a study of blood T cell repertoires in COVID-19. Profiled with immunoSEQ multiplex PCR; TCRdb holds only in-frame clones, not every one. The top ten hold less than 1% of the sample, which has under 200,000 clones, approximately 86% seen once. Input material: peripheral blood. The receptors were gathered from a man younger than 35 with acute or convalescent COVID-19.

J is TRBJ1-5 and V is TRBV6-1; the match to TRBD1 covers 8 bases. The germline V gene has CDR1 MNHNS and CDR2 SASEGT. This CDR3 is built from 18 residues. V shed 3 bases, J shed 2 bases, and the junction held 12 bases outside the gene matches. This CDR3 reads CASSDKDREVYRNQPQHF. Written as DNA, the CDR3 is TGTGCCAGCAGTGACAAGGACAGGGAGGTCTATCGCAATCAGCCCCAGCATTTT.

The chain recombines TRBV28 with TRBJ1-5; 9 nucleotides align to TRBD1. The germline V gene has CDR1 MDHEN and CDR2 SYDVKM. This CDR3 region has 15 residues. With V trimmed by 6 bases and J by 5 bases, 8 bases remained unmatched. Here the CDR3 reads CASSPLTGGHQPQHF. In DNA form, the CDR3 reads TGTGCCAGCAGCCCCCTAACAGGGGGCCATCAGCCCCAGCATTTT. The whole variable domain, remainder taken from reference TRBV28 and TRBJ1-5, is DVKVTQSSRYLVKRTGEKVFLECVQDMDHENMFWYRQDPGLGLRLIYFSYDVKMKEKGDIPEGYSVSREKKERFSLILESASTNQTSMYLCASSPLTGGHQPQHFGDGTRLSIL.

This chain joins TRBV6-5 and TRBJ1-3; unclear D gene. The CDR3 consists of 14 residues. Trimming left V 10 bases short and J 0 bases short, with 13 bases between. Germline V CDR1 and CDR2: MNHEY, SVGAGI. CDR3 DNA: TGTGCCACCAAGACATTCCTCTCTGGAAACACCATATATTTT. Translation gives CATKTFLSGNTIYF.

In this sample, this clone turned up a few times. The CDR3 sequence: CASSSDRAFNEKLFF. DNA for the CDR3: TGTGCCAGCAGCTCCGACAGGGCCTTCAATGAAAAACTGTTTTTT. The rearrangement joins TRBV9 to TRBJ1-4; 7 positions match TRBD1. Germline-derived CDR1 and CDR2 are SGDLS and YYNGEE. With 4 bases clipped from V and 5 bases from J, the junction kept 8 bases outside the gene matches. This CDR3 is built from 15 residues.

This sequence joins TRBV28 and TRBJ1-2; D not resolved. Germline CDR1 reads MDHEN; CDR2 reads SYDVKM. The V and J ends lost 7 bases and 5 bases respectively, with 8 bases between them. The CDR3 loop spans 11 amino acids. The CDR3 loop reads CASTAGYGYTF. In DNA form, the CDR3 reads TGTGCCAGCACGGCAGGATATGGCTACACCTTC.

The CDR3 DNA reads TGTGCCAGCCTGGACCAGGGGGCCGATAGTCTGGATGAAAAACTGTTTTTT. It translates to CASLDQGADSLDEKLFF. The rearrangement uses TRBV2 and TRBJ1-4; 8 bases are a match to TRBD1. The V gene end was trimmed by 8 bases and the J gene end by 6 bases; junction bases not matched to a gene: 17. Germline loops: CDR1 SNHLY, CDR2 FYNNEI. CDR3 length: 17 amino acids.

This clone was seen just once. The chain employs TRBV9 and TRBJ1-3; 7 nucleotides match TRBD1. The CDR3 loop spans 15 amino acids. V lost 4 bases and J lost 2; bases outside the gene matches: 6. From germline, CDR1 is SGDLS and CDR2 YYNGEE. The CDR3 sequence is CASSRATGAGNTIYF. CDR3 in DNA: TGTGCCAGCAGCCGAGCCACAGGGGCTGGAAACACCATATATTTT. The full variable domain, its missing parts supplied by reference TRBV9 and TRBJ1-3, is DSGVTQTPKHLITATGQRVTLRCSPRSGDLSVYWYQQSLDQGLQFLIQYYNGEERAKGNILERFSAQQFPDLHSELNLSSLELGDSALYFCASSRATGAGNTIYFGEGSWLTVV.

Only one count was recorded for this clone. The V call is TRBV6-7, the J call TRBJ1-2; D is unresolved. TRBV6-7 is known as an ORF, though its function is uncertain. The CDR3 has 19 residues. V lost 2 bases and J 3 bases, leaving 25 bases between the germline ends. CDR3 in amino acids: CASSYDSRTTDGVDYGYTF. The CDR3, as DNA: TGTGCCAGCAGTTACGATTCTAGGACGACGGACGGGGTTGACTATGGCTACACCTTC.

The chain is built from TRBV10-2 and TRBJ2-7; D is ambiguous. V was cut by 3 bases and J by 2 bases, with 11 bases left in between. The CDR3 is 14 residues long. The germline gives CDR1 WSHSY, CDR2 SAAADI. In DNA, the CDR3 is TGCGCCAGCAGTGACAGGCCTCGTGCCTACGAGCAGTACGTC. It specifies CASSDRPRAYEQYV.

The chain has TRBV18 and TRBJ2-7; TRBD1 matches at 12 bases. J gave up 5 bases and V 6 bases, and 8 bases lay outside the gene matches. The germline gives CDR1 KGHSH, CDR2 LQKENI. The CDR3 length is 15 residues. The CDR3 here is CASSLGQGAGDEQYF. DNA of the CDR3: TGTGCCAGCTCGCTGGGACAGGGGGCAGGGGACGAGCAGTACTTC.

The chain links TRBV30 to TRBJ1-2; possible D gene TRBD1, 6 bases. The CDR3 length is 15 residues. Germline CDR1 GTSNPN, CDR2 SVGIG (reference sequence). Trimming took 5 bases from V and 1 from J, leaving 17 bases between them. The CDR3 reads CAWATETGVNYGYTF. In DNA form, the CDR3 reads TGTGCCTGGGCTACCGAGACAGGAGTTAACTATGGCTACACCTTC.

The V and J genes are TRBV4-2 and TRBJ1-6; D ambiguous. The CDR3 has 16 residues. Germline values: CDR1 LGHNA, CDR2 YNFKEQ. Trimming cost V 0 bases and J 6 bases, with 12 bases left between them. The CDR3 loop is CASSQDPSRTNSPLHF. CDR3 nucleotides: TGTGCCAGCAGCCAAGATCCTAGCAGGACTAATTCACCCCTCCACTTT.

The DNA for the CDR3 is TGTGCCTGGGGGACAGGGGATAGCAATCAGCCCCAGCATTTT. Amino acids: CAWGTGDSNQPQHF. The gene calls are TRBV30 and TRBJ1-5, with TRBD1 identical over 10 bases. Germline V CDR1 and CDR2: GTSNPN, SVGIG (reference sequence). The CDR3 runs 14 residues. With V trimmed by 5 bases and J by 0 bases, 1 base remained unmatched. Full variable domain (missing parts from reference TRBV30 and TRBJ1-5): SQTIHQWPATLVQPVGSPLSLECTVEGTSNPNLYWYRQAAGRGLQLLFYSVGIGQISSEVPQNLSASRPQDRQFILSSKKLLLSDSGFYLCAWGTGDSNQPQHFGDGTRLSIL.

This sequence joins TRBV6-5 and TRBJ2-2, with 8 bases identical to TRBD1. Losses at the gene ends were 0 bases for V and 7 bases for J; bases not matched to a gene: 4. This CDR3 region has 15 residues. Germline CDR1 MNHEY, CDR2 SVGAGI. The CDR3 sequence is CASSYSAGGYGELFF. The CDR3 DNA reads TGTGCCAGCAGTTACTCGGCAGGGGGCTACGGGGAGCTGTTTTTT.

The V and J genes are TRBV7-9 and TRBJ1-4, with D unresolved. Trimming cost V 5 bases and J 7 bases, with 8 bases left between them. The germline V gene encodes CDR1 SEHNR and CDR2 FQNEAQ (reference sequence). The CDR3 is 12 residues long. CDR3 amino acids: CASSPPVEKLFF. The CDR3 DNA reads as TGTGCCAGCAGCCCTCCGGTTGAAAAACTGTTTTTT.

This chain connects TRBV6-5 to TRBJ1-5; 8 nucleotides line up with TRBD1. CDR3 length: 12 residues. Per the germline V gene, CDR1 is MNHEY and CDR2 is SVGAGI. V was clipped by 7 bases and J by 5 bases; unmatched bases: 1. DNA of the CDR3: TGTGCCAGCAAGGACAGGGATCAGCCCCAGCATTTT. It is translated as CASKDRDQPQHF.

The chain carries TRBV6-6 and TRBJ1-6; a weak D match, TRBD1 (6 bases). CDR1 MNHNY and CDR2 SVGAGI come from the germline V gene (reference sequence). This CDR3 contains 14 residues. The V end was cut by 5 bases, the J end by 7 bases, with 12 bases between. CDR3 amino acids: CASSATGSNSPLHF. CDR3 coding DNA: TGTGCCAGCAGTGCCACAGGGTCCAATTCACCCCTCCACTTT.

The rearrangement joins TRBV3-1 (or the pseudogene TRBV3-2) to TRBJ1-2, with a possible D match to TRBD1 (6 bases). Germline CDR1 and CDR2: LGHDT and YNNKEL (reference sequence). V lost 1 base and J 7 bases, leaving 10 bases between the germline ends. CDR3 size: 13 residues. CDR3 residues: CASSQVGAGGYTF. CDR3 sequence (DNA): TGTGCCAGCAGCCAAGTGGGGGCGGGTGGCTACACCTTC.

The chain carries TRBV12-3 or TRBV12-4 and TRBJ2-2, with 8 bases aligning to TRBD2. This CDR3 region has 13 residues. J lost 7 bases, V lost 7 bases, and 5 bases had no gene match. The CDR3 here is CASKRGGGGELFF. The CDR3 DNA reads TGTGCCAGCAAACGGGGGGGCGGCGGGGAGCTGTTTTTT.

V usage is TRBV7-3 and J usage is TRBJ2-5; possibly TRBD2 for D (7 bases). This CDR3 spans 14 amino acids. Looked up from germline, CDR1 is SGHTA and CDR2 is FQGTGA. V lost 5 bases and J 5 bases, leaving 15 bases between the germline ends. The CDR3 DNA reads TGTGCCAGCAGCCTTAGGGGGGGCCGGGAGACCCAGTACTTC. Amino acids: CASSLRGGRETQYF.

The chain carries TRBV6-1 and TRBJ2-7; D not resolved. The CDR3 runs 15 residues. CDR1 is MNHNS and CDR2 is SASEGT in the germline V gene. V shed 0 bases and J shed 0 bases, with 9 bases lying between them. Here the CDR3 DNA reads TGTGCCAGCAGTGAAGCGGTGGGCCCCTCCTACGAGCAGTACTTC. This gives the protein CASSEAVGPSYEQYF.

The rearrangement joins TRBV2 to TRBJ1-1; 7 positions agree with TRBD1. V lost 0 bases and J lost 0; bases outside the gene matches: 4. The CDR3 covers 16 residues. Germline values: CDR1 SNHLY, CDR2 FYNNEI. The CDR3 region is CASSEAGGQMNTEAFF. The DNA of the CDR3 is TGTGCCAGCAGTGAAGCGGGGGGACAGATGAACACTGAAGCTTTCTTT.

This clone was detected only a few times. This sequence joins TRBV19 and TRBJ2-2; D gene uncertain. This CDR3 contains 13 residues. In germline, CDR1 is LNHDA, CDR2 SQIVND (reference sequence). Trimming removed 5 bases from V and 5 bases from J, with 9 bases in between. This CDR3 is CASSGGDTGELFF. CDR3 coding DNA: TGTGCCAGTAGTGGTGGAGATACCGGGGAGCTGTTTTTT.

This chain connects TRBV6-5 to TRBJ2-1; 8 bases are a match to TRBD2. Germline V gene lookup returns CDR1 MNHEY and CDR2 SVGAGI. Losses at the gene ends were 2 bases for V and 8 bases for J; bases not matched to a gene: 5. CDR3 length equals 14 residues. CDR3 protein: CASSYAGGGYEQFF. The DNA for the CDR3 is TGTGCCAGCAGTTACGCGGGGGGCGGTTATGAGCAGTTCTTC.

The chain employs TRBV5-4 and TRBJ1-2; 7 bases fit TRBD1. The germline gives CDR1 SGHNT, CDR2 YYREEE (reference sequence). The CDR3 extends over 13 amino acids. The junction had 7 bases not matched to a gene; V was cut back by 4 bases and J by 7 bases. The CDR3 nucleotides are TGTGCCAGCAGCGTAAGACAGGGTCCTGGCTACACCTTC. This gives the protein CASSVRQGPGYTF.

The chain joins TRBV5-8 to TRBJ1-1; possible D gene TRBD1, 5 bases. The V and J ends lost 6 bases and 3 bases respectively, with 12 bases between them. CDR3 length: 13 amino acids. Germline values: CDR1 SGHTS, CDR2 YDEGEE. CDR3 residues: CASNFGGDTEAFF. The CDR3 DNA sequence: TGTGCCAGCAACTTCGGGGGGGACACTGAAGCTTTCTTT. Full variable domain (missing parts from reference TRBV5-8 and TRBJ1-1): EAGVTQSPTHLIKTRGQQATLRCSPISGHTSVYWYQQALGLGLQFLLWYDEGEERNRGNFPPRFSGRQFPNYSSELNVNALELEDSALYLCASNFGGDTEAFFGQGTRLTVV.

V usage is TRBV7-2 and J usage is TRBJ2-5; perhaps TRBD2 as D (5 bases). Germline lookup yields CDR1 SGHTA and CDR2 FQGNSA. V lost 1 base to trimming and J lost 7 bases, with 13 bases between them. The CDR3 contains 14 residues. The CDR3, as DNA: TGTGCCAGCAGCTTAGTGACTACCCCAGGGACCCAGTACTTC. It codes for CASSLVTTPGTQYF.

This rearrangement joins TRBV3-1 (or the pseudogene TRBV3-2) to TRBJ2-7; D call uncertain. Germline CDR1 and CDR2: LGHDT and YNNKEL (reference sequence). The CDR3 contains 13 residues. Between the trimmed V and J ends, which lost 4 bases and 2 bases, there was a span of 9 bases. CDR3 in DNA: TGTGCCAGCAGCCCCTCCTTAACCTACGAGCAGTACTTC. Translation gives CASSPSLTYEQYF.

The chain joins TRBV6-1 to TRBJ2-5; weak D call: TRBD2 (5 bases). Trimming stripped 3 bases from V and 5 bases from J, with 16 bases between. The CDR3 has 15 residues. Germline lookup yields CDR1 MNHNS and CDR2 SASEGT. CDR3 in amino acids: CASSELALPQETQYF. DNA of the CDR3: TGTGCCAGCAGTGAGCTAGCCCTACCCCAGGAGACCCAGTACTTC.